This entry concerns a single TCR beta chain. This CDR3 contains 17 residues. Germline CDR1 reads SGHTA; CDR2 reads FQGNSA. V shed 6 bases, J shed 2 bases, and the junction held 8 bases outside the gene matches. These data belong to a study of blood T cell repertoires in COVID-19. Overall study context: COVID-19 samples, acute and convalescent, were from the United States, Italy and Spain. From T cells, B-cell-depleted T cells, or PBMCs came the material, which was cDNA or gDNA.

In the authors' workflow: Reference gene primer amplification yielded estimated nucleated cell counts. Repertoires were generated with immunoSEQ multiplex PCR, while TCRdb's copy carries only in-frame clones and drops some. V and J calls and clone size are those listed in that table; D and trimming were worked out from the DNA. The sample records some 120,000 clones, around four fifths being singletons. The TCR originated in a man older than 75 with active or convalescent COVID-19. The sequenced sample consisted of peripheral blood. The chain couples TRBV7-2 to TRBJ2-3, with TRBD2 identical over 13 bases. CDR3 sequence (DNA): TGTGCCAGCAGGCGCAGGACTAGCGGGGGCCCCACAGATACGCAGTATTTT. Translated: CASRRRTSGGPTDTQYF.